Ten or more counts support the clone carrying this TCR beta chain. The target antigen is unknown. Original methodology: Researchers built a distant-metastasis classifier for papillary thyroid cancer that drew on CDR3 differences across clinicopathological groups. MiXCR reprocessed the PCR reads for TCRdb. It is TCRdb's table, rather than the study itself, that gives the V and J calls and clone size. Of around 40,000 clones listed, about 24% are singletons. Each patient went into thyroid surgery without having received any treatment. Germline V gives CDR1 SEHNR, CDR2 FQNEAQ (reference sequence). CDR3 length: 13 amino acids. V shed 1 base and J shed 4 bases, with 5 bases lying between them. These data belong to a study of metastatic and nonmetastatic thyroid tumors. Study-wide results and caveats: In both blood and tumor samples, TCR beta diversity was reported significantly higher for malignant than benign nodules.

Specimen: blood. This clonotype originated in a female donor with papillary thyroid cancer or a benign thyroid nodule (not recorded which). Some clones in this sample may be carry-over from other donors' samples. This rearrangement joins TRBV7-9 to TRBJ1-5; no definite D call. The CDR3 protein is CASSLGRNQPQHF. CDR3 in DNA: TGTGCCAGCAGCTTAGGCCGTAATCAGCCCCAGCATTTT.